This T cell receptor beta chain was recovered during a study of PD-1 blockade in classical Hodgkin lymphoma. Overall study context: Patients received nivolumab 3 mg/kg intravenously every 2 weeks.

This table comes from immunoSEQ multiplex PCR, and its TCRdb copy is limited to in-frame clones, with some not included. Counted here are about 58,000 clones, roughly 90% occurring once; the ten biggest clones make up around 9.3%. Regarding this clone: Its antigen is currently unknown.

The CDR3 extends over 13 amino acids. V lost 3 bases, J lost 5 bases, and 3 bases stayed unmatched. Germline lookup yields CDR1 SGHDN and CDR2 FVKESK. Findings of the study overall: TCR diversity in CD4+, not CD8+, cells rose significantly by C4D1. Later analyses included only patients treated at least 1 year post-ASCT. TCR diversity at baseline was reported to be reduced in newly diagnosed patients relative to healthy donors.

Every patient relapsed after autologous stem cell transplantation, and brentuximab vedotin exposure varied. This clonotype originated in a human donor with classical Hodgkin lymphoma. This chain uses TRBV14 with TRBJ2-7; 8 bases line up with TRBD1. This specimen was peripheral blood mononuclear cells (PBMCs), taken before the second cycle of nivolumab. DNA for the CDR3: TGTGCCAGCAGCCAGACAGGGGTCCACGAGCAGTACTTC. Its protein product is CASSQTGVHEQYF.